Listed below are T cell receptor beta chains from one sample, sequenced in a study of follicular helper T cells after annual influenza vaccination. Clones were sequenced by immunoSEQ multiplex PCR, and TCRdb holds only the in-frame ones, with some missing. The sample has several thousand clones, more than 75% seen once. This sample comprised CXCR5+ CD38- circulating T follicular helper cells from blood, obtained 7 days after influenza vaccination. The receptors were gathered from an adult who received the influenza vaccine. The conserved cysteine and the conserved F or W are not part of the CDR3 here. Not every row has a clone size; where given, it reads once, few, many or a size class.

j_call clone_size v_call cdr3_aa
TRBJ1-4 - TRBV19 ASSITRLEQGNEKLF
TRBJ1-6 - TRBV27 ASSGYTQGSPLH
TRBJ2-1 - TRBV7-2 ASSLASAGGGNEQF
TRBJ2-5 - TRBV30 AWSPSQETQY
TRBJ2-7 - TRBV5-4 ASSAGTATYEQY
TRBJ2-7 - TRBV6-7 ASLLFLSGYEQY
TRBJ2-2 - TRBV5-1 ASKEKVSPGELF
TRBJ2-7 - TRBV7-2 ASSSDRGGHEQY
TRBJ1-2 - TRBV28 ASSGGALSNYGYT
TRBJ1-2 few TRBV10-3 AISEGGLEYGYT
TRBJ2-2 - TRBV11-3 AISPQGRGELF
TRBJ2-1 once TRBV25-1 ASSEGGGGRTNEQF
TRBJ1-1 - TRBV6-5 ASSSWGQETEAF
TRBJ2-3 - TRBV16 ASSREDRGMDTQY
TRBJ2-6 - TRBV5-1 ASSLGGTGANVLT
TRBJ2-2 - TRBV28 ATGTGSTGELF
TRBJ1-6 - TRBV5-6 ASSLRPDMDSPLH
TRBJ1-2 once TRBV5-6 ASSLYGINYGYT
TRBJ1-2 - TRBV27 ASSGASFQKGYT
TRBJ2-7 few TRBV27 ASRRQGSSYEQY
TRBJ2-7 few TRBV18 ASSPPSRSYEQY
TRBJ2-7 - TRBV18 ASSLSGTLYEQY
TRBJ1-1 - TRBV28 ASSIQIQNTEAF
TRBJ2-7 - TRBV18 ASSPVGGYEQY
TRBJ1-2 - TRBV9 ASSVGGTGYGYT
TRBJ1-1 - TRBV28 ASSSGVGTEAF
TRBJ1-6 - TRBV7-9 ASSLGQGFYNSPLH
TRBJ2-5 - TRBV2 ASSAGAGMGALAQY
TRBJ1-2 - TRBV5-1 ASSPGQTHEGGYT
TRBJ1-4 - TRBV6-1 ASSESGRV
TRBJ1-2 few TRBV13 ASSLEVGTGNGYT
TRBJ2-1 - TRBV19 ATSAGPSSYNEQF
TRBJ1-3 - TRBV2 ASSEDRSSGNTIY
TRBJ2-1 - TRBV19 ASSKGGRYSEQF
TRBJ2-3 - TRBV18 ASSLRPGADTQY
TRBJ1-5 - TRBV2 ASNLDTNQPQH
TRBJ2-7 once TRBV4-1 ASSQDLFSYEQY
TRBJ2-7 - TRBV10-3 AISGDRGDEQY
TRBJ2-4 - TRBV27 ASSSAVRGVYTKNIQY
TRBJ2-3 - TRBV7-9 ASSLHNTDTQY
TRBJ2-7 - TRBV30 AWSWGKSYEQY
TRBJ2-5 - TRBV7-9 ASSTLDRKETQY
TRBJ2-3 - TRBV19 ASSRGGGTNTDTQY